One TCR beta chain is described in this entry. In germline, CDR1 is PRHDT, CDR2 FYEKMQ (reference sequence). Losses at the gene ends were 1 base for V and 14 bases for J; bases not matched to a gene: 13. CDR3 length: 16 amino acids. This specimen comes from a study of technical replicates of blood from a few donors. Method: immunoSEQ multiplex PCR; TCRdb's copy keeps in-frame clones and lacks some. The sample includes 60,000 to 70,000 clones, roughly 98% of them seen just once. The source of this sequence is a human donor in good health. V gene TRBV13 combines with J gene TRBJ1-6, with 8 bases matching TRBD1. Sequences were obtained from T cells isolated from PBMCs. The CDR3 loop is CASSLVVGTGPQALHF. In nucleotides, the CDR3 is TGTGCCAGCAGCTTAGTCGTCGGGACAGGTCCTCAGGCCCTCCACTTT.